The source of this T cell receptor (beta chain) is a study of cytomegalovirus exposure and HLA in healthy donors. Overall study: Around 85 million unique TCR sequences came from HLA-typed donors in an early release.

V was clipped by 4 bases and J by 6 bases, with 19 bases between them. The germline gives CDR1 SGHRS, CDR2 YFSETQ. The CDR3 sequence is 16 residues long. Notes on the study in general: Prediction of most subjects' HLA-A and HLA-B alleles by TCR beta sequences was reportedly accurate.

This clone was observed a single time. Its antigen is unidentified. Researchers ran the PCR with 60 Vbeta and 13 Jbeta primers. The data were produced by immunoSEQ multiplex PCR, yet TCRdb's version contains in-frame clones alone and is incomplete. This table holds nearly 65,000 clones, about 76% found once. J is TRBJ2-2 and V is TRBV5-1, with a possible D match to TRBD2 (6 bases). The sample consisted of PBMCs. The sequence derives from a man aged 50-59 years in good health and CMV-seronegative. The CDR3 is CASSPLTSIVSGELFF. DNA for the CDR3: TGCGCCAGCAGCCCACTGACTAGTATAGTCTCCGGGGAGCTGTTTTTT.